This T cell receptor beta chain appears in the sequencing data of a study of T cell clonality in common variable immunodeficiency. Study-wide results and caveats: Common variable immunodeficiency TCR beta sequences reportedly had fewer deletions and N-nucleotide insertions.

This clone occurred many times. The antigen is unknown. From the germline J gene comes the end of the CDR3, since the read stops 3 residues before it. V was shortened by 2 bases and J by 4 bases, with 8 bases between the two germline ends. Germline V CDR1 and CDR2: SGHVS, FQNEAQ. This CDR3 comprises 13 residues. The repertoire was sequenced with immunoSEQ multiplex PCR; TCRdb's copy has only in-frame clones and lacks some. Found here are around 55,000 clones, no singletons; the ten largest cover 1.8%. The rearrangement joins TRBV7-8 to TRBJ1-2; possibly TRBD1 for D (6 bases). Sequencing was done on a sample of peripheral blood mononuclear cells. This clonotype was obtained from a person aged 18 to 70 in good health. Incomplete CDR3 DNA: TGTGCCAGCAGCTTACAGGGGACCTATGGC. It yields the protein CASSLQGTYG. The CDR3 as a whole reads CASSLQGTYGYTF.